These 22 T cell receptor beta chains originate from one sample sequenced in a study of T-cell memory formation after mild COVID-19 (dated by TCRdb to the early 2020s). Receptors were amplified or captured by 5' RACE. Sequencing relied on an Illumina NovaSeq 6000. TCRdb reran the public reads through fastp at Q25 and MiXCR, keeping productive beta chains. Rows with one shared CDR3 protein collapse into an entry with the most common genes and DNA. The sample yields approximately 430,000 distinct CDR3 sequences; less than 25% were counted once. The top ten clones comprise less than 15% of the sample. The sequencing input was PBMCs or a T cell subset sorted from them (not recorded which). These receptors were collected from an adult woman who had mild COVID-19 (a few samples of this study predate the infection). The sample titles of this study are shuffled in the database, so cell type and time point are left out; the donor was told from shared clones.

The gene calls are TRBV10-3 and TRBJ2-3, with TRBD2 matching over 9 bases. This CDR3 is built from 14 residues. Per the germline V gene, CDR1 is ENHRY and CDR2 is SYGVKD. The junction had 7 bases not matched to a gene; V was cut back by 8 bases and J by 4 bases. The CDR3 region has the DNA TGTGCCATCGGGGCGGGAGGGCCGTCAGATACGCAGTATTTT. It translates to CAIGAGGPSDTQYF.

The chain carries TRBV7-8 and TRBJ2-5, with 7 bases that match TRBD1. The ends lost 5 bases at V and 3 bases at J; junction bases unmatched: 6. Germline CDR1 SGHVS, CDR2 FQNEAQ. The CDR3 runs to 14 residues. CDR3: CASSIGTVKETQYF. Here the CDR3 DNA reads TGTGCCAGCAGCATCGGGACAGTGAAAGAGACCCAGTACTTC.

The rearrangement links TRBV20-1 to TRBJ2-5; D unresolved. The V and J ends lost 6 bases and 1 base respectively, with 15 bases between them. In germline, CDR1 is DFQATT, CDR2 SNEGSKA (reference sequence). CDR3 length equals 14 residues. CDR3 residues: CSAQAWAPQETQYF. The CDR3 DNA reads as TGCAGTGCGCAGGCCTGGGCCCCCCAAGAGACCCAGTACTTC.

The rearrangement joins TRBV29-1 to TRBJ1-3; maybe TRBD1 (6 bases). The CDR3 is 16 residues long. Germline-derived CDR1 and CDR2 are SQVTM and ANQGSEA. V shed 4 bases and J shed 1 base, with 17 bases lying between them. The CDR3 DNA follows: TGCAGCGTTGCACCCGACAGGCGCGAATCTGGAAACACCATATATTTT. Residues: CSVAPDRRESGNTIYF.

Only a few counts were recorded for this clonotype. This rearrangement joins TRBV4-1 to TRBJ2-1; 11 nucleotides align to TRBD2. The CDR3 spans 14 residues. V lost 3 bases, J lost 9 bases, and 4 bases stayed unmatched. Germline assignment: CDR1 MGHRA and CDR2 YSYEKL. In DNA, the CDR3 is TGCGCCAGCAGCCAGGCTAGCGGGGGGACTGAGCAGTTCTTC. Protein: CASSQASGGTEQFF.

This clonotype occurred once. The J gene is TRBJ2-1, the V gene TRBV5-6; D not certain. V was pared by 3 bases and J by 8 bases, with 27 bases between. The germline V gene encodes CDR1 SGHDT and CDR2 YYEEEE. The CDR3 extends over 18 amino acids. The CDR3 DNA is TGTGCCAGCAGCTCCCCGCCTAATCAGGTTCCCCTTCACCATGAGCAGTTCTTC. The encoded protein is CASSSPPNQVPLHHEQFF.

This clonotype was counted a single time. The chain joins TRBV25-1 to TRBJ2-7; D call uncertain. The CDR3 runs to 13 residues. The V end lost 2 bases, the J end lost 9 bases, and 14 bases lay between the germline ends. Germline CDR1 and CDR2: MGHDK and SYGVNS. The CDR3 region is CASSEVAVSRQYF. As DNA, the CDR3 is TGTGCCAGCAGTGAAGTCGCAGTCTCACGGCAGTACTTC.

CDR3 sequence: CASRNYGTAYEQYF. The CDR3, as DNA: TGTGCCAGCAGGAACTACGGGACAGCCTACGAGCAGTACTTC. This chain links TRBV27 with TRBJ2-7; 7 positions agree with TRBD1. The CDR3 has 14 residues. Germline trimming cut 6 bases from V and 2 bases from J; bases unmatched to any gene: 7. Germline lookup yields CDR1 MNHEY and CDR2 SMNVEV (reference sequence).

This chain connects TRBV4-1 to TRBJ2-3; the D is unclear. The CDR3 totals 16 residues. Trimming took off 0 bases at V and 4 bases at J, with 14 bases between the two ends. Germline V gives CDR1 MGHRA, CDR2 YSYEKL. The CDR3 DNA is TGCGCCAGCAGCCAAGATCTGGGGTACGGGTCAGATACGCAGTATTTT. It is translated as CASSQDLGYGSDTQYF.

The rearrangement joins TRBV14 to TRBJ1-1; D gene ambiguous. The V gene lost 4 bases and the J gene lost 4 bases, with 10 bases spanning the gap. This CDR3 spans 13 amino acids. The germline V gene encodes CDR1 SGHDN and CDR2 FVKESK. CDR3 nucleotides: TGTGCCAGCAGCCCATTGTTGGTCACTGAAGCTTTCTTT. It is translated as CASSPLLVTEAFF.

This chain links TRBV7-2 with TRBJ2-7, with 12 bases aligning to TRBD2. Per germline, CDR1 SGHTA and CDR2 FQGNSA. This CDR3 is 16 amino acids long. The V gene end was trimmed by 5 bases and the J gene end by 5 bases; junction bases not matched to a gene: 10. CDR3 sequence: CASSNSLAGGRHEQYF. For the CDR3, the DNA is TGTGCCAGCAGCAACTCTCTAGCGGGAGGGCGCCACGAGCAGTACTTC.

The count of this clonotype is one. This chain uses TRBV6-1 with TRBJ1-5, with unresolved D. The CDR3 extends over 13 amino acids. V lost 2 bases and J 4 bases, leaving 6 bases between the germline ends. The V gene's germline CDR1 is MNHNS and CDR2 SASEGT. CDR3 sequence (DNA): TGTGCCAGCAGTGAAAGGGAAAATCAGCCCCAGCATTTT. Its protein is CASSERENQPQHF.

The rearrangement uses TRBV4-1 and TRBJ2-7, with 7 bases aligning to TRBD2. Germline CDR1 MGHRA, CDR2 YSYEKL. V shed 4 bases and J 3 bases; nucleotides not matched to a gene: 9. The CDR3 sequence is 15 residues long. The CDR3, as DNA: TGCGCCAGCAGCCCGATGAGCAGGGACTACTACGAGCAGTACTTC. Translated, it gives CASSPMSRDYYEQYF.

This clonotype has a handful of counts. J is TRBJ2-7 and V is TRBV5-1, with a possible D match to TRBD1 (6 bases). Between the trimmed V and J ends, which lost 0 bases and 0 bases, there was a span of 19 bases. CDR1 SGHRS and CDR2 YFSETQ come from the germline V gene. CDR3 length: 18 amino acids. The CDR3 region has the DNA TGCGCCAGCAGCTTGGCCGCCTACAGGGTTTTGAGCTCCTACGAGCAGTACTTC. Protein: CASSLAAYRVLSSYEQYF.

The rearrangement joins TRBV30 to TRBJ1-1, with a weak D call TRBD1 (5 bases). V was cut by 4 bases and J by 1 base, with 10 bases left in between. The CDR3 totals 13 residues. Germline CDR1 GTSNPN, CDR2 SVGIG (reference sequence). CDR3 residues: CAWKGHSNTEAFF. CDR3 nucleotide sequence: TGTGCCTGGAAAGGACATTCGAACACTGAAGCTTTCTTT.

V usage is TRBV7-9 and J usage is TRBJ2-3, with 7 bases identical to TRBD2. Germline V gene lookup returns CDR1 SEHNR and CDR2 FQNEAQ (reference sequence). V gave up 5 bases and J gave up 1 base; unmatched junction bases: 6. The CDR3 sequence is 15 residues long. This CDR3 reads CASSPRLARTDTQYF. The CDR3 DNA is TGTGCCAGCAGCCCCCGACTAGCCCGCACAGATACGCAGTATTTT.

The sample holds a few counts of this clonotype. The chain employs TRBV29-1 and TRBJ2-1, with 11 bases that match TRBD2. The CDR3 sequence is 14 residues long. Germline assignment: CDR1 SQVTM and CDR2 ANQGSEA. The V segment lost 6 bases and the J segment 4 bases; nucleotides outside the gene matches: 5. The CDR3, as DNA: TGCAGCGTCGACGGGACTAGCGGTTACAATGAGCAGTTCTTC. This codes for CSVDGTSGYNEQFF.

This clonotype was seen repeatedly, ten times or more. This chain joins TRBV12-3 or TRBV12-4 and TRBJ1-1; TRBD1 agrees at 11 bases. This CDR3 is 15 amino acids long. V lost 4 bases to trimming and J lost 4 bases; unmatched junction nucleotides: 5. The CDR3 is CASSYTGTGGTEAFF. The CDR3 coding sequence is TGTGCCAGCAGTTACACCGGGACAGGGGGCACTGAAGCTTTCTTT.

The CDR3 sequence is CSTTRLAVYEQYF. The CDR3 nucleotides read TGCAGCACTACTAGACTAGCGGTCTACGAGCAGTACTTC. The chain carries TRBV20-1 and TRBJ2-7; 9 nucleotides match TRBD2. The CDR3 sequence is 13 residues long. Per germline, CDR1 DFQATT and CDR2 SNEGSKA (reference sequence).

In its sample, this clonotype was seen a few times. V is TRBV6-5 and J is TRBJ2-1; 9 bases map to TRBD1. The junction had 8 bases not matched to a gene; V was cut back by 3 bases and J by 5 bases. Per the germline V gene, CDR1 is MNHEY and CDR2 is SVGAGI. The CDR3 consists of 16 residues. The CDR3 reads CASSYDKDRGDNEQFF. The CDR3 DNA is TGTGCCAGCAGTTATGACAAAGACAGGGGGGACAATGAGCAGTTCTTC.

This clonotype came up a few times. The chain is built from TRBV20-1 and TRBJ2-2; perhaps TRBD1 as D (6 bases). V lost 5 bases, J lost 3 bases, and 16 bases lay in between. Germline V CDR1 and CDR2: DFQATT, SNEGSKA (reference sequence). The CDR3 covers 15 residues. CDR3 loop: CSALPGHLDTGELFF. The CDR3, as DNA: TGCAGTGCTCTCCCGGGACACCTAGACACCGGGGAGCTGTTTTTT.

This clonotype was seen only once. The rearrangement joins TRBV7-9 to TRBJ2-5; TRBD2 is a possible D gene (5 bases). The CDR3 spans 14 residues. Germline V gene data show CDR1 as SEHNR and CDR2 as FQNEAQ (reference sequence). Between the trimmed V and J ends, which lost 5 bases and 0 bases, there was a span of 10 bases. Here the CDR3 reads CASSVRGNQETQYF. Written as DNA, the CDR3 is TGTGCCAGCAGCGTTCGGGGAAACCAAGAGACCCAGTACTTC.